This T cell receptor beta chain was observed in a study of blood T cells in healthy people across ages (dated by TCRdb to about 2015). Regarding the research as a whole: Template switching captured roughly one uniquely barcoded TCR beta cDNA molecule per two T cells in model experiments. The study measured age-related changes in TCR beta repertoire diversity using deep sequencing normalized with unique cDNA molecular identifiers. Donors were grouped into four age groups: young (average approximately 15 years), middle-aged (around 39), aged (around 66) and long-lived (roughly 80). To avoid experimental bias, donors of different ages were distributed randomly across sequencing lanes. The study analyzed two additional independent replicas of 1 million unique cDNA reads from the same blood draw for two donors, one aged 18 to 29 and one aged 80 or older.

Library creation used 5' RACE. The sequencing machine was an Illumina HiSeq 2500. A second PCR of about 7 to 12 cycles was run with a J-beta primer mix and a sample-barcoded 5' primer. A template-switch 5' adaptor carrying 12 random nucleotides introduced a unique molecular identifier onto each TCR beta cDNA molecule. Each sample yielded at least 3 million CDR3-containing paired-end reads. The Mint cDNA synthesis kit, primed by a TRBC-specific oligonucleotide, was used to synthesize first-strand cDNA from all RNA. Following uracil-DNA glycosylase treatment, a first 18-cycle PCR with universal primers M1SS and BC2_uni_R was performed on all cDNA. In the original analysis: Each sample was normalized by randomly selecting 1 million high-quality reads, each carrying a distinct molecular identifier. Reads with shared molecular identifiers were discarded instead of being binned into consensus sequences. CDR3 identification, clonotype clustering and error correction used MiTCR with a Q25 quality threshold and the strictest error-elimination algorithm. A nonparametric unseen species model with Euler transformation was used to estimate lower-bound total TCR beta diversity. TCRdb trimmed public reads at Q25 via fastp, called clones via MiXCR and kept in-frame beta chains. Rows are unified per CDR3 protein, each entry keeping the most common DNA and genes. The V and J calls, along with clone size, are taken from TCRdb and not from the paper's own processing. In this sample the table shows around 800,000 distinct CDR3 sequences, about 55% of which occur a single time. The ten largest account for roughly two fifths of the sample.

In the case of this clonotype: Its cognate antigen has yet to be identified. Qualities for individual bases were not recorded, and no much larger clone is one base off.

The donors were roughly 40 Caucasian individuals from Russia, aged roughly 6 to 90 years, who were systemically healthy. Each donor gave ten milliliters of peripheral blood, collected into EDTA-treated Vacutainer tubes. Ficoll-Paque density-gradient centrifugation was used to isolate PBMCs, with at least 7 million per sample. Trizol reagent was used to extract total RNA from the PBMCs, yielding at least 5.5 micrograms per sample. For every donor, flow cytometry on a PBMC aliquot measured the percentage of naive CD45RAhigh/CD27high T cells. Its CDR3 holds 15 amino acids, cysteine through phenylalanine. Just the 45-base CDR3 DNA is kept, in frame starting at base 1. CDR1 KGHSH and CDR2 LQKENI are derived from the germline V gene. Beyond this particular receptor, the publication reports: Because the CMV infection status of the donors was unknown, age-related changes in expanded clonotypes may potentially have been confounded. Observed TCR beta diversity per million T cells fell roughly linearly with age, and a significant reduction was already apparent by age approximately 41. There was a strong correlation between observed TCR beta diversity and the percentage of naive T cells measured by flow cytometry. Compared with the aged group, more naive CD4+ T cells, fewer expanded clones and increased TCR diversity were shown by the long-lived group, suggesting age selection. Estimates of total diversity from one million sequenced T cells were regarded as lower bounds and underestimates. Conclusive comparison of naive and antigen-experienced compartments was prevented by the profiling of bulk unsorted PBMCs.

Sequenced input: blood. In this chain, TRBV18 is recombined with TRBJ2-7, with TRBD2 matching 8 junction bases. Matching the DNA end better, TRBJ2-5 makes the J call doubtful. This TCR was sampled from a man aged 80 or over in good health. The sequenced DNA: TGTGCCAGCTCACCACGTCCGGGAGGGGAGGAGACCCAGTACTTC. This translates into CASSPRPGGEETQYF.